This record looks at one TCR beta chain sequence and its context. Its cognate antigen is unknown. The germline CDR1 and CDR2 sequences are LNHDA and SQIVND (reference sequence). The CDR3 is 14 residues long. V lost 1 base, J lost 6 bases, and 13 bases lay in between. The DNA input per sorted-subset replicate PCR was roughly 210 ng, corresponding to some 30,000 T cell genomes. Clones were read by immunoSEQ multiplex PCR, and TCRdb kept only the in-frame ones, dropping some. Of millions of clones listed, roughly 94% are singletons. Those who donated were healthy HIV-negative adults, with no recent acute infections or vaccinations reported. The sample is drawn from a study of shared clonotypes between healthy human individuals. Study-wide findings and caveats: Unshared clonotypes carried lower generation probabilities than those common to all four donors.

This receptor was obtained from a man in his late teens or twenties in good health. The sample was naive CD4+ T cells sorted from blood. Regarding subset: CD45RA+ positively selected. The chain recombines TRBV19 with TRBJ2-7; no definite D call. The CDR3 DNA reads as TGTGCCAGTAGTATAGGTGCAGCCAAGTCCGAGCAGTACTTC. Encoded protein: CASSIGAAKSEQYF.